The 4 T cell receptor beta chains below all came from one sample that was sequenced in a study of OX40 agonist ivuxolimab in advanced cancers. Sequencing used immunoSEQ multiplex PCR; TCRdb keeps in-frame clones, though not all of them. The sample shows some 26,000 clones, approximately 81% of them seen only once. The specimen was CD4+ or CD8+ T cells sorted from blood, collected in a trial of the OX40 agonist ivuxolimab. These receptors were obtained from an adult with an advanced solid tumor such as melanoma, head and neck, liver or kidney cancer.

The J gene is TRBJ2-3, the V gene TRBV11-2; no reliable D call. Trimming shortened V by 4 bases and J by 4 bases, and 6 bases separated the two germline ends. Germline values: CDR1 SGHAT, CDR2 FQNNGV. The CDR3 totals 12 residues. The CDR3 spells CASSSWADTQYF. The CDR3 bases are TGTGCCAGCAGCTCGTGGGCAGATACGCAGTATTTT.

The rearrangement links TRBV5-1 to TRBJ2-5; 14 nucleotides agree with TRBD2. From germline, CDR1 is SGHRS and CDR2 YFSETQ. J was trimmed by 2 bases and V by 4 bases; bases with no gene match: 4. The CDR3 runs 16 residues. As DNA, the CDR3 is TGCGCCAGCAGCCGACTAGCGGGAGGGAGGCAAGAGACCCAGTACTTC. Its translation is CASSRLAGGRQETQYF.

This clone has just one count. V gene TRBV7-6 combines with J gene TRBJ2-5; no firm D call. This CDR3 is built from 13 residues. CDR1 is SGHVS, CDR2 FNYEAQ, per germline. V gave up 5 bases and J gave up 5 bases, with 12 bases separating them. The CDR3 spells CASSPTTRETQYF. In DNA form, the CDR3 reads TGTGCCAGCAGCCCCACAACGCGGGAGACCCAGTACTTC.

The chain carries TRBV11-2 and TRBJ2-5; 9 positions match TRBD2. This CDR3 spans 15 amino acids. CDR1 is SGHAT, CDR2 FQNNGV, per germline. The junction had 9 bases not matched to a gene; V was cut back by 5 bases and J by 5 bases. CDR3 DNA: TGTGCCAGCAGCACCTGGACTAGCGATGGGGAGACCCAGTACTTC. Encoded protein: CASSTWTSDGETQYF.